This T cell receptor beta chain was sequenced during a study of blood T cells in healthy people across ages. CDR3 size: 15 residues. CDR1 is MDHEN and CDR2 is SYDVKM in the germline V gene. V was pared by 3 bases and J by 9 bases, with 11 bases of the junction left unmatched. This clonotype was observed at least ten times. A J-beta primer mix and a sample-barcoded 5' primer were used in a second PCR of roughly 6 to 12 cycles. TCRdb used MiXCR to reprocess the 5' RACE reads, holding one entry per CDR3 protein. The sample consists of more than 1 million distinct CDR3 sequences, around 45% of them appearing once.

Sample: blood. The TCR was taken from a woman aged 60-70 years in good health. V is TRBV28 and J is TRBJ1-5, with 7 bases that match TRBD1. Here the CDR3 reads CASSFPGPGGSPQHF. CDR3 nucleotides: TGTGCCAGCAGTTTCCCGGGGCCAGGGGGTTCGCCCCAGCATTTT.